The clone carrying this TCR beta chain was seen a handful of times. No antigen is known for it. This entry belongs to a study of vaccination effects on CD4 cells after COVID-19. Overall study: It was two doses of either the BNT162b2 or mRNA-1273 vaccine that participants received. Study observations and caveats: In the study, convalescent patients were few, and early post-infection timepoints were absent.

The ends were cut back, 7 bases at V and 2 bases at J, with 6 bases in the middle. Germline CDR1 is MDHEN and CDR2 is SYDVKM. The CDR3 extends over 12 amino acids. Under the ViraFEST assay, PBMC were stimulated with viral peptide pools so that antigen-specific CD4+ T cells expanded. Sequencing was performed afterwards. When around ten days of culture had elapsed, CD4+ T cells were isolated. Vaccine recipients had no previous SARS-CoV-2 infection; their nucleocapsid antibodies were negative. The data were produced by immunoSEQ multiplex PCR, yet TCRdb's version contains in-frame clones alone and is incomplete. The sample lists roughly 67,000 clones, under 80% occurring once.

The sequenced sample was CD4+ T cells from PBMCs cultured with SARS-CoV-2 spike peptides, obtained before COVID-19 vaccination. The receptor comes from a human donor who received a COVID-19 vaccine. The rearrangement joins TRBV28 to TRBJ1-5; no definite D call. CDR3 amino acids: CASKRGNQPQHF. CDR3 coding DNA: TGTGCCAGCAAAAGAGGCAATCAGCCCCAGCATTTT.